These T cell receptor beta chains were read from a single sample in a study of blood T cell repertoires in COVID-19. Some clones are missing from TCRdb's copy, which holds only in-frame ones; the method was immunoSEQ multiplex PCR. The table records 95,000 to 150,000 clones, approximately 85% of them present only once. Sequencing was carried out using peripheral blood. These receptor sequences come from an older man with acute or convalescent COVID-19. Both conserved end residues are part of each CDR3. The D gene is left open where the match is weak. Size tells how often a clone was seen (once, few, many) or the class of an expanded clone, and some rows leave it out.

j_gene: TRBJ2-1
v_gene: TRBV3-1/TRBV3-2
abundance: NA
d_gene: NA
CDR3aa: CASSARGLGNEQFF
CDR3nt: TGTGCCAGCAGCGCCCGGGGACTTGGCAATGAGCAGTTCTTC

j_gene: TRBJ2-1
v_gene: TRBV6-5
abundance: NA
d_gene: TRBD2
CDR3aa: CASRGTSASYNEQFF
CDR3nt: TGTGCCAGCAGGGGGACTAGCGCCTCTTACAATGAGCAGTTCTTC

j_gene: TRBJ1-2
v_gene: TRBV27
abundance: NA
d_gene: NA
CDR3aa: CASSVAWEGGYTF
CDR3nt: TGTGCCAGCAGCGTTGCATGGGAGGGGGGCTACACCTTC

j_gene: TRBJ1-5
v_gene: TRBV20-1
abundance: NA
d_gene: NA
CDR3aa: CSVGVNQPQHF
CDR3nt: TGCAGTGTCGGAGTCAATCAGCCCCAGCATTTT

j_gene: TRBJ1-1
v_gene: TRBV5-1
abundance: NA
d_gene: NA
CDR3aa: CASSLDQGQGTEAFF
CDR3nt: TGCGCCAGCAGCTTGGATCAGGGGCAGGGCACTGAAGCTTTCTTT

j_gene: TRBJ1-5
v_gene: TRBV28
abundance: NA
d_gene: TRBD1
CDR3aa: CASSLLQGFSNQPQHF
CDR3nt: TGTGCCAGCAGTTTATTACAGGGGTTTAGCAATCAGCCCCAGCATTTT

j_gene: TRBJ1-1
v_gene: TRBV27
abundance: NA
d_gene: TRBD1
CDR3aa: CASSSPETGGWTEAFF
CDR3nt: TGTGCCAGCAGTTCTCCGGAAACAGGGGGCTGGACTGAAGCTTTCTTT

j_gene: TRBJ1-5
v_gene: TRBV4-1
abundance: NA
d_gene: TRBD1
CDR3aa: CASSQEGGQGNQPQHF
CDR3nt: TGCGCCAGCAGCCAAGAAGGGGGACAGGGCAATCAGCCCCAGCATTTT

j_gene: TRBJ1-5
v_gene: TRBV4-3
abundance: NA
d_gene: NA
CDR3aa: CASSQELGAGQPQHF
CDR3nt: TGCGCCAGCAGCCAAGAGCTGGGGGCAGGACAGCCCCAGCATTTT

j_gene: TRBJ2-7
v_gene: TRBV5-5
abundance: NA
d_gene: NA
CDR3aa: CASSPTQYSYEQYF
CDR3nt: TGTGCCAGCAGTCCGACACAGTACTCCTACGAGCAGTACTTC

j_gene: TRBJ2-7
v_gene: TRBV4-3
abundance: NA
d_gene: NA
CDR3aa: CASSRKPDRAYEQYF
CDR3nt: TGCGCCAGCAGCCGCAAACCGGACAGAGCCTACGAGCAGTACTTC

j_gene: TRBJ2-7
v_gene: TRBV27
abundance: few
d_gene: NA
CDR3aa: CASRRAGFYEQYF
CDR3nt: TGTGCCAGCAGGCGAGCAGGATTCTACGAGCAGTACTTC

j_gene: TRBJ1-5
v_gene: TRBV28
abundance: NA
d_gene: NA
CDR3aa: CASSFGGLGNQPQHF
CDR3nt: TGTGCCAGCAGTTTTGGAGGGTTGGGGAATCAGCCCCAGCATTTT

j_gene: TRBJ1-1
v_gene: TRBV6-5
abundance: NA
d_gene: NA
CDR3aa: CASTYRRAGYTEAFF
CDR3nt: TGTGCCAGCACCTATCGGAGGGCAGGGTACACTGAAGCTTTCTTT